These 4 T cell receptor beta chains were all obtained from the same sample, sequenced in a study of cytotoxic CD8 clonotypes in ibrutinib-treated CLL. The protocol was immunoSEQ multiplex PCR, while the TCRdb copy is restricted to in-frame clones and leaves out a portion. The sample has tens of thousands of clones; over 60% are singletons. Sequenced here: PBMCs, sampled after 12 months of ibrutinib treatment. The receptors derive from a human donor with chronic lymphocytic leukemia.

This clone occurred a few times. J is TRBJ2-1 and V is TRBV29-1; 8 bases are shared with TRBD2. Germline CDR1 and CDR2: SQVTM and ANQGSEA. This CDR3 has 13 amino acids. V gave up 3 bases and J gave up 3 bases; unmatched junction bases: 1. The CDR3 DNA reads as TGCAGCGTTGAGGCGGGAGGCTACAATGAGCAGTTCTTC. Protein sequence: CSVEAGGYNEQFF.

The rearrangement joins TRBV7-9 to TRBJ2-7; 7 nucleotides match TRBD1. Losses at the gene ends were 4 bases for V and 6 bases for J; bases not matched to a gene: 9. Looked up from germline, CDR1 is SEHNR and CDR2 is FQNEAQ (reference sequence). This CDR3 has 14 amino acids. CDR3 coding DNA: TGTGCCAGCAGCTCCAACATAGGGGGCAGCGAGCAGTACTTC. Its protein product is CASSSNIGGSEQYF. The full variable domain, its missing parts supplied by reference TRBV7-9 and TRBJ2-7, is DTGVSQNPRHKITKRGQNVTFRCDPISEHNRLYWYRQTLGQGPEFLTYFQNEAQLEKSRLLSDRFSAERPKGSFSTLEIQRTEQGDSAMYLCASSSNIGGSEQYFGPGTRLTVT.

The chain joins TRBV18 to TRBJ2-1, with TRBD2 identical over 8 bases. Germline lookup yields CDR1 KGHSH and CDR2 LQKENI. The junction had 8 bases not matched to a gene; V was cut back by 3 bases and J by 10 bases. The CDR3 contains 14 residues. The CDR3 DNA follows: TGTGCCAGCTCACCTAGGACTAGCACGTACGAGCAGTTCTTC. Its protein is CASSPRTSTYEQFF.

The V and J genes are TRBV5-1 and TRBJ1-2; D is undetermined. This CDR3 is 15 amino acids long. Per the germline V gene, CDR1 is SGHRS and CDR2 is YFSETQ. V lost 0 bases and J 4 bases, leaving 13 bases between the germline ends. This CDR3 reads CASSLGSGSTYGYTF. The CDR3, as DNA: TGCGCCAGCAGCTTGGGCTCGGGGAGTACCTATGGCTACACCTTC.